Sequencing of this T cell receptor (beta chain) was carried out in a study of T-cell memory formation after mild COVID-19. Regarding the study as a whole: Pre-infection memory contained some responding clones, which suggested that cross-reactive memory had joined.

This clonotype was detected only a few times. Its antigen is not identified. In germline, CDR1 is SGHDT, CDR2 YYEEEE. Trimming removed 4 bases at V and 11 bases at J, with 20 bases between. The CDR3 length is 14 residues. TCRdb re-analysed the 5' RACE reads in MiXCR, keeping a single row per CDR3 protein. The sample consists of under 400,000 distinct CDR3 sequences, around a fifth of them appearing once. This chain links TRBV5-6 with TRBJ2-3; D is unresolved. The source of this sequence is an adult woman who had mild COVID-19 (a few samples of this study predate the infection). Cell type and time point are not known. The sequenced sample was PBMCs or a T cell subset sorted from them (not recorded which). The CDR3 reads CASSPRASVTEQYF. As DNA, the CDR3 is TGTGCCAGCAGCCCACGGGCTTCTGTAACGGAGCAGTATTTT.